The rows below give T cell receptor beta chains drawn from one sample of a study of control samples from healthy donors and cancer patients. Libraries were prepared by immunoSEQ multiplex PCR; TCRdb keeps only in-frame clonotypes and omits some of them. The profile shows 130,000 to 150,000 clones, around 90% of them singletons. The sample comprised blood. The receptors originated from a young man in good health. Each CDR3 is given with its conserved first and last residue. D genes are given only for firm matches. Size is omitted from some rows. Given values are once, few, many or a class for expanded clones.

>TRBV3-1/TRBV3-2|TRBJ2-7|-|few
CASSSTYEQYF
TGTGCCAGCAGCTCCACCTACGAGCAGTACTTC
>TRBV7-2|TRBJ1-6|-|-
CASTLTGAGNSPLHF
TGTGCCAGCACCCTAACGGGGGCGGGTAATTCACCCCTCCACTTT
>TRBV11-2|TRBJ2-3|-|-
CASSSSGSLGDTQYF
TGTGCCAGCAGCTCTTCCGGGTCGTTAGGGGATACGCAGTATTTT
>TRBV4-1|TRBJ2-5|TRBD1|-
CASSQSGQGQETQYF
TGCGCCAGCAGCCAGTCGGGACAGGGCCAAGAGACCCAGTACTTC
>TRBV29-1|TRBJ2-7|-|-
CSAVTAYEQYF
TGCAGCGCCGTGACAGCCTACGAGCAGTACTTC
>TRBV19|TRBJ2-7|-|-
CASSTGQGLYEQYF
TGTGCCAGTAGTACAGGACAAGGACTATACGAGCAGTACTTC
>TRBV9|TRBJ1-4|-|-
CASSPGATNEKLFF
TGTGCCAGCAGCCCCGGAGCAACTAATGAAAAACTGTTTTTT
>TRBV19|TRBJ2-7|TRBD1|-
CASSVGTGALYEQYF
TGTGCCAGTAGTGTAGGGACAGGGGCGCTCTACGAGCAGTACTTC
>TRBV3-1/TRBV3-2|TRBJ2-2|-|-
CASSHLNTGELFF
TGTGCCAGCAGCCACTTAAACACCGGGGAGCTGTTTTTT
>TRBV6-2/TRBV6-3|TRBJ1-6|TRBD1|-
CASSYVGGASPLHF
TGTGCCAGCAGTTACGTAGGGGGCGCTTCACCCCTCCACTTT
>TRBV14|TRBJ1-6|-|-
CASRAGGFSYNSPLHF
TGTGCCAGCAGAGCAGGTGGCTTCTCCTATAATTCACCCCTCCACTTT
>TRBV27|TRBJ2-7|TRBD1|-
CASSSTGTGKHEQYF
TGTGCCAGCAGTTCAACCGGGACAGGGAAGCACGAGCAGTACTTC
>TRBV7-8|TRBJ2-7|-|-
CASSLGTPTYEQYF
TGTGCCAGCAGCTTAGGGACACCGACCTACGAGCAGTACTTC
>TRBV11-2|TRBJ1-2|TRBD1|-
CASSLIPGTEVYGYTF
TGTGCCAGCAGCCTAATTCCCGGGACAGAAGTCTATGGCTACACCTTC
>TRBV25-1|TRBJ2-7|TRBD2|-
CASSEPTPLAGGHEQYF
TGTGCCAGCAGTGAACCTACGCCTCTAGCGGGAGGTCACGAGCAGTACTTC
>TRBV5-5|TRBJ1-3|-|-
CASSLIGNTIYF
TGTGCCAGCAGCTTAATCGGAAACACCATATATTTT
>TRBV29-1|TRBJ1-2|-|-
CSVELRSGSSFGYTF
TGCAGCGTTGAATTAAGGTCAGGGTCGTCCTTTGGCTACACCTTC
>TRBV6-4|TRBJ2-1|TRBD1|-
CASSDGQGGYNEQFF
TGTGCCAGCAGTGACGGACAGGGAGGATACAATGAGCAGTTCTTC
>TRBV27|TRBJ2-7|-|-
CASRDRIEQYF
TGTGCCAGCCGGGACCGTATCGAGCAGTACTTC
>TRBV28|TRBJ2-5|TRBD1|-
CASTRTGTETQYF
TGTGCCAGCACCCGGACAGGGACCGAGACCCAGTACTTC
>TRBV24-1|TRBJ1-2|-|-
CATRGETNYGYTF
TGTGCCACCAGGGGGGAGACAAACTATGGCTACACCTTC
>TRBV6-5|TRBJ2-3|TRBD1|-
CASTGQGAWTDTQYF
TGTGCCAGCACCGGACAGGGGGCCTGGACAGATACGCAGTATTTT
>TRBV3-1/TRBV3-2|TRBJ2-4|-|-
CASSQDWGFRAKNIQYF
TGTGCCAGCAGCCAAGATTGGGGATTCCGAGCCAAAAACATTCAGTACTTC
>TRBV19|TRBJ1-5|TRBD1|-
CASSILFGQGAYQPQHF
TGTGCCAGTAGTATCCTCTTTGGGCAGGGGGCGTATCAGCCCCAGCATTTT
>TRBV19|TRBJ1-4|TRBD1|-
CASSRDRGQVEKLFF
TGTGCCAGTAGTAGGGACAGGGGGCAGGTTGAAAAACTGTTTTTT
>TRBV7-9|TRBJ1-2|-|-
CASSLYGADFYGYTF
TGTGCCAGCAGCTTATATGGGGCCGACTTCTATGGCTACACCTTC
>TRBV6-2/TRBV6-3|TRBJ2-7|-|-
CASSYGNSYEQYF
TGTGCCAGCAGTTATGGGAACTCCTACGAGCAGTACTTC
>TRBV5-4|TRBJ2-7|-|-
CASTTTGSKQYF
TGTGCCAGCACCACAACGGGCTCCAAGCAGTACTTC
>TRBV11-2|TRBJ2-7|-|-
CASSGYHEQYF
TGTGCCAGCAGCGGGTACCACGAGCAGTACTTC
>TRBV10-1|TRBJ2-1|-|-
CASSESYEGPYNEQFF
TGCGCCAGCAGTGAGTCTTACGAGGGCCCCTACAATGAGCAGTTCTTC
>TRBV10-2|TRBJ2-3|-|-
CASSDRLDTQYF
TGCGCCAGCAGCGACCGTCTGGATACGCAGTATTTT
>TRBV15|TRBJ1-1|-|-
CATSRDLNVGRPNTEAFF
TGTGCCACCAGCAGAGATCTAAACGTGGGCAGGCCAAACACTGAAGCTTTCTTT
>TRBV12-3/TRBV12-4|TRBJ2-1|-|-
CASSLEGWGEQFF
TGTGCCAGCAGTTTAGAAGGGTGGGGTGAGCAGTTCTTC
>TRBV7-6|TRBJ2-2|-|-
CASSLEQGGYGELFF
TGTGCCAGCAGCTTAGAACAGGGAGGTTACGGGGAGCTGTTTTTT
>TRBV15|TRBJ2-1|-|-
CATSRDGAPREQFF
TGTGCCACCAGCAGAGATGGGGCCCCCCGTGAGCAGTTCTTC
>TRBV24-1|TRBJ2-7|TRBD1|once
CATSEPTVRDSARAYEQYF
TGTGCCACCAGTGAGCCGACGGTCCGGGACAGCGCCCGGGCCTACGAGCAGTACTTC
>TRBV4-1|TRBJ2-1|TRBD2|-
CASRLSSGRAMQFF
TGCGCCAGCAGATTGTCTAGCGGGAGGGCCATGCAGTTCTTC
>TRBV12-3/TRBV12-4|TRBJ2-5|-|-
CASGLAIETQYF
TGTGCCAGCGGTCTAGCCATAGAGACCCAGTACTTC
>TRBV19|TRBJ2-7|TRBD2|few
CASTVAGGSYEQYF
TGTGCCAGTACGGTAGCGGGGGGGTCCTACGAGCAGTACTTC
>TRBV4-2|TRBJ2-5|TRBD2|-
CASSFLGVAGGPETQYF
TGTGCCAGCAGCTTCCTCGGGGTGGCGGGGGGGCCAGAGACCCAGTACTTC
>TRBV19|TRBJ1-3|TRBD1|-
CASSTDRGYGNTIYF
TGTGCCAGTAGTACTGACAGGGGGTATGGAAACACCATATATTTT
>TRBV5-5|TRBJ2-1|-|-
CASSLGRTRGVNEQFF
TGTGCCAGCAGCTTGGGAAGGACTAGGGGGGTCAATGAGCAGTTCTTC
>TRBV5-4|TRBJ2-7|TRBD1|-
CASSSRQGAEQYF
TGTGCCAGCAGCTCGAGACAGGGGGCCGAGCAGTACTTC
>TRBV24-1|TRBJ2-3|TRBD1|-
CATSDLTGERSTDTQYF
TGTGCCACCAGTGATTTGACAGGGGAAAGGAGCACAGATACGCAGTATTTT
>TRBV15|TRBJ1-3|-|-
CATSRGDTVDTIYF
TGTGCCACCAGCAGAGGGGACACGGTGGACACCATATATTTT
>TRBV10-3|TRBJ2-1|-|once
CAISESGPYNEQFF
TGTGCCATCAGTGAGTCGGGACCTTACAATGAGCAGTTCTTC
>TRBV27|TRBJ1-2|-|-
CASSPHGGNYGYTF
TGTGCCAGCAGTCCCCACGGGGGTAACTATGGCTACACCTTC
>TRBV6-2/TRBV6-3|TRBJ2-7|-|-
CASSYKAGDYYEQYF
TGTGCCAGCAGTTACAAAGCAGGGGACTACTACGAGCAGTACTTC
>TRBV4-3|TRBJ2-3|-|-
CASSQGVQHGGQYF
TGCGCCAGCAGCCAAGGGGTCCAGCACGGAGGGCAGTATTTT
>TRBV5-4|TRBJ1-6|-|-
CASSLAGGIRSPLHF
TGTGCCAGCAGCTTGGCCGGGGGTATCCGGTCACCCCTCCACTTT
>TRBV6-5|TRBJ1-2|TRBD1|-
CASSSYRGAATGYTF
TGTGCCAGCAGTTCATACAGGGGGGCGGCGACCGGCTACACCTTC
>TRBV6-1|TRBJ2-7|-|-
CASSEIPAYEQYF
TGTGCCAGCAGTGAAATCCCAGCCTACGAGCAGTACTTC
>TRBV29-1|TRBJ2-2|-|-
CSVSESTGELFF
TGCAGCGTTTCGGAGAGCACCGGGGAGCTGTTTTTT
>TRBV5-1|TRBJ2-5|TRBD1|-
CASSPTGQPQETQYF
TGCGCCAGCAGCCCTACGGGACAGCCACAAGAGACCCAGTACTTC
>TRBV18|TRBJ2-4|TRBD2|-
CASSPGLAGVDAKNIQYF
TGTGCCAGCTCACCGGGACTAGCGGGAGTTGACGCCAAAAACATTCAGTACTTC